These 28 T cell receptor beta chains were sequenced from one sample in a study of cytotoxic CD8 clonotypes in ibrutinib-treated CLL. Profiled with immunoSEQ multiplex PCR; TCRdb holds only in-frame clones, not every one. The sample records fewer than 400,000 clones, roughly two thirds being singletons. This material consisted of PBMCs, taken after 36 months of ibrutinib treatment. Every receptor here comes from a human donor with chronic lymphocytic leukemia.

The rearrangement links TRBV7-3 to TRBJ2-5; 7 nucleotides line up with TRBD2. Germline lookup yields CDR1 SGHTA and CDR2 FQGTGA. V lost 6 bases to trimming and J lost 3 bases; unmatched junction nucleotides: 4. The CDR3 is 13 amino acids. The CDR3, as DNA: TGTGCCAGCAGTTCAGGGAGGGAAGAGACCCAGTACTTC. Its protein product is CASSSGREETQYF.

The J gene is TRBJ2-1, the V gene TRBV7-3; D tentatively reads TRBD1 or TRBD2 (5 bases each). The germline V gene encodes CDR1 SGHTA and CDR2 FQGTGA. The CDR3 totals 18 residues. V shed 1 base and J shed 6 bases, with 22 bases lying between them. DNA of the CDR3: TGTGCCAGCAGCTTAAGGGCCGGGGCTAGTGGGTTGTTCAATGAGCAGTTCTTC. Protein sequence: CASSLRAGASGLFNEQFF.

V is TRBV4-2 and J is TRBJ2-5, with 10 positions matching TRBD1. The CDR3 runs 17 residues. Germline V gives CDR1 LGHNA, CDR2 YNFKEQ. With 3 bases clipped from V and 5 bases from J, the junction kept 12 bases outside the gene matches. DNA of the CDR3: TGTGCCAGCAGCCATGCAGACAGGGGGCGATTGGGGGAGACCCAGTACTTC. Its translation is CASSHADRGRLGETQYF.

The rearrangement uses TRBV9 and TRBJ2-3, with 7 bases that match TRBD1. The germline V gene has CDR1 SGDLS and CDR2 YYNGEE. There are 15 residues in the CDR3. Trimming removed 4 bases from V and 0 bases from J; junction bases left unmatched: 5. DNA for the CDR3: TGTGCCAGCAGCACCAGACAGGGAAGCACAGATACGCAGTATTTT. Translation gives CASSTRQGSTDTQYF.

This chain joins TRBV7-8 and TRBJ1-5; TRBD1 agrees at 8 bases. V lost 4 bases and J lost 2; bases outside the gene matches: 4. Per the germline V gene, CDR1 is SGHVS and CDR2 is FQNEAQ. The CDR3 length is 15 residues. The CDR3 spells CASSSGGAGNQPQHF. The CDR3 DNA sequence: TGTGCCAGCAGCTCAGGGGGCGCTGGCAATCAGCCCCAGCATTTT.

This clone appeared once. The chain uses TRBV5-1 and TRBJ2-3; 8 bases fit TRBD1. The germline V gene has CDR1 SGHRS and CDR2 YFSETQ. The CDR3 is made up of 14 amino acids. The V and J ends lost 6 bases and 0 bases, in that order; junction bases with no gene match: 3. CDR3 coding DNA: TGCGCCAGCACCCGGACAGGGAGCACAGATACGCAGTATTTT. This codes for CASTRTGSTDTQYF.

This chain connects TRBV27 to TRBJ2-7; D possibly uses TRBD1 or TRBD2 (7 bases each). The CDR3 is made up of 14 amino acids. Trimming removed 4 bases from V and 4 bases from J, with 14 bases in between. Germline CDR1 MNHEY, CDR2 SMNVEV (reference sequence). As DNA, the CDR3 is TGTGCCAGCAGTTGGCGCAGGGGGGGTTACGAGCAGTACTTC. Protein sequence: CASSWRRGGYEQYF.

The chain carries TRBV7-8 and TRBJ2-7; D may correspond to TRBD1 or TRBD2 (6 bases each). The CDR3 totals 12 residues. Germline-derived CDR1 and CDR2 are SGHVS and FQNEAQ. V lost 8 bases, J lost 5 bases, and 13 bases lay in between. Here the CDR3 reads CASGRGVDEQYF. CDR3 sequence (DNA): TGTGCCAGCGGAAGGGGGGTCGACGAGCAGTACTTC. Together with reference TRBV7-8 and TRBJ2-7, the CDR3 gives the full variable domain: GAGVSQSPRYKVAKRGQDVALRCDPISGHVSLFWYQQALGQGPEFLTYFQNEAQLDKSGLPSDRFFAERPEGSVSTLKIQRTQQEDSAVYLCASGRGVDEQYFGPGTRLTVT.

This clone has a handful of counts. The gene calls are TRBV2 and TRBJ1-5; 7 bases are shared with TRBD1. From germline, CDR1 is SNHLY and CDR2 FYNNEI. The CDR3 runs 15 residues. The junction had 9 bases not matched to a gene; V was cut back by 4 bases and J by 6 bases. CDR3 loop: CASSVSPTGLQPQHF. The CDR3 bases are TGTGCCAGCAGTGTCTCACCGACAGGGCTTCAGCCCCAGCATTTT.

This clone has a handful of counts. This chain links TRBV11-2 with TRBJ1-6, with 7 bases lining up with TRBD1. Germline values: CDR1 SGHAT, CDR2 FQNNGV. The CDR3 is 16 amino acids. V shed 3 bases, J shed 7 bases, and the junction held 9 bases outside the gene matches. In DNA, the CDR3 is TGTGCCAGCAGCTTGGGACAGAGCACACTAAATTCACCCCTCCACTTT. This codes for CASSLGQSTLNSPLHF.

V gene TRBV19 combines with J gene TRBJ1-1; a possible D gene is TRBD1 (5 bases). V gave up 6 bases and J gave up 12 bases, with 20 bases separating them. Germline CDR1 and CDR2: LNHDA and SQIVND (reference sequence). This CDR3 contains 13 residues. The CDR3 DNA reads TGTGCCAGTAGCAACGGGGCGGGTTTGAAAACTTTCTTT. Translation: CASSNGAGLKTFF.

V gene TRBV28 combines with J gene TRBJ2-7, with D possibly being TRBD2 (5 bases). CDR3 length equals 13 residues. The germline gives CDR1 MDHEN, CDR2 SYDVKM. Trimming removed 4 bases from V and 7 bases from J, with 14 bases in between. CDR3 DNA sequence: TGTGCCAGCAGTTCGATACTAGTCGGTGAGCAGTACTTC. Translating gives CASSSILVGEQYF.

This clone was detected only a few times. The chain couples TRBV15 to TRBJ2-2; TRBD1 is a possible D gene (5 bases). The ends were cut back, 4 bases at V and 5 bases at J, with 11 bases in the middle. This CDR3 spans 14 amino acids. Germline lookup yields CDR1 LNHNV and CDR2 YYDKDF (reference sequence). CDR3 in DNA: TGTGCCACCAGCACAGGACACTCGACCGGGGAGCTGTTTTTT. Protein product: CATSTGHSTGELFF.

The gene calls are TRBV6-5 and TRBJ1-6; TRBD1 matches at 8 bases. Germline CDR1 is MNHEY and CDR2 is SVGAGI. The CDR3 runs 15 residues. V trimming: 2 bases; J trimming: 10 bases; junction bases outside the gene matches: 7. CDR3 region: CASSYPKTGESPLHF. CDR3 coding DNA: TGTGCCAGCAGTTACCCTAAGACAGGGGAATCACCCCTCCACTTT.

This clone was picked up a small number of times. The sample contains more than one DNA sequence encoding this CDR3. In nucleotides, the CDR3 is TGCGCCAGCAGCTTGGCGCCGGGAGTCCAAGAGACCCAGTACTTC. This translates into CASSLAPGVQETQYF. J is TRBJ2-5 and V is TRBV5-1, with D possibly TRBD2 on 6 matching bases. The germline V gene encodes CDR1 SGHRS and CDR2 YFSETQ. The V gene lost 0 bases and the J gene lost 1 base, with 10 bases spanning the gap. This CDR3 region has 15 residues.

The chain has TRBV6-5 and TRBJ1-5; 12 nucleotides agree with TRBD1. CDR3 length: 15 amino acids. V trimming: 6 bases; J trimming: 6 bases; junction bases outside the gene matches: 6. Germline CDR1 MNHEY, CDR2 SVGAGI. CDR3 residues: CASSRGQGAGQPQHF. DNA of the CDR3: TGTGCCAGCAGCAGGGGACAGGGGGCAGGTCAGCCCCAGCATTTT.

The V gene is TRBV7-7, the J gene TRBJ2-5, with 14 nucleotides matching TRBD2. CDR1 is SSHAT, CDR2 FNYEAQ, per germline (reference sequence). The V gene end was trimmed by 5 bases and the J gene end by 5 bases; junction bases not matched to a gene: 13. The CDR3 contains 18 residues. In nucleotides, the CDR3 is TGTGCCAGCAGCGCAGGACTAGCGGGAGGAGGGTTCGGGGAGACCCAGTACTTC. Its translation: CASSAGLAGGGFGETQYF.

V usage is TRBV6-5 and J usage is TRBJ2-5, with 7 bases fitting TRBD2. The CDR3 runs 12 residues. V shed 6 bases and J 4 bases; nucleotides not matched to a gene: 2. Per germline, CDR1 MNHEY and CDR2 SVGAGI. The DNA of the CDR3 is TGTGCCAGCAGCGTAGCGGGAGAGACCCAGTACTTC. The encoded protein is CASSVAGETQYF.

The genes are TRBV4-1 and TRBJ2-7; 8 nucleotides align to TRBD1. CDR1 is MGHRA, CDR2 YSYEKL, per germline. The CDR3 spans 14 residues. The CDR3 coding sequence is TGCGCAACCTCAGGGACAGGAGCCTCCTACGAGCAGTACTTC. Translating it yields CATSGTGASYEQYF.

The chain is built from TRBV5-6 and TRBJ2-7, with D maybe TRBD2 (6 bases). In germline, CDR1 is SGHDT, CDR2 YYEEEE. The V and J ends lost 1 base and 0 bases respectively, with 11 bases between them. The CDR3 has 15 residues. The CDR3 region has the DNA TGTGCCAGCAGCTTGTACGGCGGGAACTCCTACGAGCAGTACTTC. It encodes CASSLYGGNSYEQYF.

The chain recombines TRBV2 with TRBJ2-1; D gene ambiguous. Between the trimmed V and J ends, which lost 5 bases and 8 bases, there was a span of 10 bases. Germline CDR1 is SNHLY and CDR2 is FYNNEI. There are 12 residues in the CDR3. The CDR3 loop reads CASSYPADEQFF. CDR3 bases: TGTGCCAGCAGTTACCCCGCCGATGAGCAGTTCTTC. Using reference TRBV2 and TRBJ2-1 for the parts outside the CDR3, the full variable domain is EPEVTQTPSHQVTQMGQEVILRCVPISNHLYFYWYRQILGQKVEFLVSFYNNEISEKSEIFDDQFSVERPDGSNFTLKIRSTKLEDSAMYFCASSYPADEQFFGPGTRLTVL.

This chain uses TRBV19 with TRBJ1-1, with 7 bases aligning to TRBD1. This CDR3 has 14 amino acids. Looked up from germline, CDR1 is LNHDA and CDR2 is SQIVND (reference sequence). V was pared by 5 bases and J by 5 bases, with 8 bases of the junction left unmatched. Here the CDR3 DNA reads TGTGCCAGTAGTCCGCGACAGGGAGGAACTGAAGCTTTCTTT. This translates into CASSPRQGGTEAFF.

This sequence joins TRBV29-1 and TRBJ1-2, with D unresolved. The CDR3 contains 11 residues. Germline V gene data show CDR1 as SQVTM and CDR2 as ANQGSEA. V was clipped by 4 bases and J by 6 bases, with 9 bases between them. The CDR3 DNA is TGCAGCGTTGGTGAGGGTAATGGCTACACCTTC. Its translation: CSVGEGNGYTF. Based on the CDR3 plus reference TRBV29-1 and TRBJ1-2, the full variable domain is SAVISQKPSRDICQRGTSLTIQCQVDSQVTMMFWYRQQPGQSLTLIATANQGSEATYESGFVIDKFPISRPNLTFSTLTVSNMSPEDSSIYLCSVGEGNGYTFGSGTRLTVV.

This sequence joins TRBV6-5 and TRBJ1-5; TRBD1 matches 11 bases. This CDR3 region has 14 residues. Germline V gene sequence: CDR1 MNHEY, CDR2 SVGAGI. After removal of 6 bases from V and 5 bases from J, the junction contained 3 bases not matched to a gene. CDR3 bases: TGTGCCAGCAGGGACAGGGGGCGGGATCAGCCCCAGCATTTT. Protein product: CASRDRGRDQPQHF.

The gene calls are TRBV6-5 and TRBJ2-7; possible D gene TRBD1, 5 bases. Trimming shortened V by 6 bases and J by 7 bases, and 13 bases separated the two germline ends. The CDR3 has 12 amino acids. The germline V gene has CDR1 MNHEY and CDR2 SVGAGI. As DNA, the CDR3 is TGTGCCAGCAGACCTAACAGGCGGGAGCAGTACTTC. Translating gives CASRPNRREQYF.

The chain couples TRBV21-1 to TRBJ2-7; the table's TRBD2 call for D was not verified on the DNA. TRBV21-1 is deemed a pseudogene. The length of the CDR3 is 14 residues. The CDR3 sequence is CAQWGLAGAYEQYF. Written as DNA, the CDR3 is TGTGCTCAATGGGGACTAGCGGGGGCCTACGAGCAGTACTTC.

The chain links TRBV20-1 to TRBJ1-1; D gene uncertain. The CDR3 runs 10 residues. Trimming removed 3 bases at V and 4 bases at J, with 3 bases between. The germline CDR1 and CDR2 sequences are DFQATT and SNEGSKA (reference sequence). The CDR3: CSASITEAFF. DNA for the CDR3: TGCAGTGCTAGCATCACTGAAGCTTTCTTT.

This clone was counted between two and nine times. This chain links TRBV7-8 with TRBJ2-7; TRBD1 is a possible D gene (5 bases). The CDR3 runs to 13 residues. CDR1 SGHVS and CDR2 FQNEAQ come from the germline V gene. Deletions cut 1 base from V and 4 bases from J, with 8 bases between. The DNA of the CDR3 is TGTGCCAGCAGCTTAGGACAGCTATACGAGCAGTACTTC. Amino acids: CASSLGQLYEQYF. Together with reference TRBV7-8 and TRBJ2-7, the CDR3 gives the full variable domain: GAGVSQSPRYKVAKRGQDVALRCDPISGHVSLFWYQQALGQGPEFLTYFQNEAQLDKSGLPSDRFFAERPEGSVSTLKIQRTQQEDSAVYLCASSLGQLYEQYFGPGTRLTVT.